This entry lists 24 T cell receptor beta chains sequenced from one sample in a study of shared clonotypes between healthy human individuals. Generated by immunoSEQ multiplex PCR, the TCRdb table keeps only in-frame clones and is missing some. The table shows approximately 2.5 million clones, with roughly 93% occurring only once. Sample: naive CD4+ T cells from PBMCs. As for subset: CD45RA+ positively selected. These TCRs come from a man aged 18-30 years in good health. Some clones in this sample may be carry-over from other donors' samples.

The V and J genes are TRBV7-8 and TRBJ2-5; D is undetermined. TRBJ2-7 explains the end of the DNA better; the J call may be wrong. CDR3 length: 16 residues. The V gene's germline CDR1 is SGHVS and CDR2 FQNEAQ. Written as DNA, the CDR3 is TGTGCCAGCAGCTTAGGCCCCACTATGAGCTCCTACGAGCAGTACTTC. Amino acids: CASSLGPTMSSYEQYF.

The V call is TRBV19, the J call TRBJ1-3; perhaps TRBD1 as D (6 bases). CDR1 and CDR2 from the germline V gene are LNHDA and SQIVND (reference sequence). The CDR3 is made up of 14 amino acids. The ends were cut back, 7 bases at V and 0 bases at J, with 10 bases in the middle. Here the CDR3 DNA reads TGTGCCAGTAAGACAGGCAGCTCTGGAAACACCATATATTTT. It translates to CASKTGSSGNTIYF.

The CDR3 region is CASSPLQGPGELFF. The DNA for the CDR3 is TGTGCCAGCTCACCCCTACAGGGCCCCGGGGAGCTGTTTTTT. The chain carries TRBV18 and TRBJ2-2; tentatively, D is TRBD1 (6 bases). Germline V gene data show CDR1 as KGHSH and CDR2 as LQKENI. This CDR3 comprises 14 residues. V was cut by 3 bases and J by 6 bases, with 11 bases left in between. Drawing the rest from reference TRBV18 and TRBJ2-2, the complete variable domain is NAGVMQNPRHLVRRRGQEARLRCSPMKGHSHVYWYRQLPEEGLKFMVYLQKENIIDESGMPKERFSAEFPKEGPSILRIQQVVRGDSAAYFCASSPLQGPGELFFGEGSRLTVL.

V usage is TRBV7-3 and J usage is TRBJ2-6, with 7 bases identical to TRBD1. V shed 6 bases, J shed 2 bases, and the junction held 7 bases outside the gene matches. This CDR3 contains 16 residues. CDR1 and CDR2 (germline): SGHTA, FQGTGA. CDR3 bases: TGTGCCAGCAGGCCCTCTACAGGGGCTGGGGCCAACGTCCTGACTTTC. As protein: CASRPSTGAGANVLTF.

V gene TRBV2 combines with J gene TRBJ2-3; 8 nucleotides align to TRBD2. Germline V gives CDR1 SNHLY, CDR2 FYNNEI. The CDR3 is made up of 16 amino acids. V lost 6 bases to trimming and J lost 0 bases; unmatched junction nucleotides: 8. The CDR3 sequence: CASSRTSGRSTDTQYF. The CDR3 coding sequence is TGTGCCAGCAGCCGCACTAGCGGACGTAGCACAGATACGCAGTATTTT.

The chain links TRBV28 to TRBJ2-6, with 13 positions matching TRBD2. The germline V gene has CDR1 MDHEN and CDR2 SYDVKM. The CDR3 has 19 amino acids. J lost 3 bases, V lost 6 bases, and 11 bases had no gene match. DNA of the CDR3: TGTGCCAGCAGGACAAACGGACTAGCGGGAGTATTTGGGGCCAACGTCCTGACTTTC. Translated, it gives CASRTNGLAGVFGANVLTF.

The CDR3 protein is CATGPGRSHEQYF. CDR3 sequence (DNA): TGTGCCACGGGACCAGGGAGGTCCCACGAGCAGTACTTC. This chain connects TRBV6-6 to TRBJ2-7; D perhaps matches TRBD2 (6 bases). V shed 10 bases and J shed 5 bases, with 18 bases lying between them. CDR1 is MNHNY and CDR2 is SVGAGI in the germline V gene (reference sequence). This CDR3 region has 13 residues.

The chain uses TRBV29-1 and TRBJ2-5, with TRBD2 matching 13 bases. This CDR3 spans 13 amino acids. The germline gives CDR1 SQVTM, CDR2 ANQGSEA. V lost 8 bases and J lost 5; bases outside the gene matches: 5. In DNA, the CDR3 is TGCAGCTCATGGACTAGCGGGAGTGAGACCCAGTACTTC. Its translation is CSSWTSGSETQYF.

V usage is TRBV7-2 and J usage is TRBJ2-3; D is uncertain. The CDR3 sequence is 13 residues long. The germline gives CDR1 SGHTA, CDR2 FQGNSA. V gave up 5 bases and J gave up 5 bases, with 11 bases separating them. CDR3: CASSERKGDTQYF. CDR3 in DNA: TGTGCCAGCAGCGAACGTAAGGGAGATACGCAGTATTTT.

About this clone: Different DNA sequences within this sample yield the same CDR3. The chain links TRBV15 to TRBJ1-1; D is unresolved. This CDR3 has 14 amino acids. Germline CDR1 is LNHNV and CDR2 is YYDKDF (reference sequence). Trimming left V 3 bases short and J 1 base short, with 9 bases between. The CDR3: CATSRDGPNTEAFF. The CDR3 DNA follows: TGTGCCACCAGCAGGGATGGACCGAACACTGAAGCTTTCTTT.

The chain combines TRBV11-2 with TRBJ1-3; maybe TRBD1 (5 bases). From germline, CDR1 is SGHAT and CDR2 FQNNGV. Trimming cost V 1 base and J 6 bases, with 7 bases left between them. The CDR3 runs to 13 residues. For the CDR3, the DNA is TGTGCCAGCAGCTTAGCGGGGGAAAACACCATATATTTT. Residues: CASSLAGENTIYF.

V and J are TRBV5-1 and TRBJ2-3; D is perhaps TRBD2 (6 bases). CDR1 and CDR2 from the germline V gene are SGHRS and YFSETQ. Trimming pared 4 bases from V and 3 bases from J, leaving 18 bases between. The CDR3 totals 16 residues. The DNA for the CDR3 is TGCGCCAGCAGCGTGCCCAGGGAGGCTGGGACAGATACGCAGTATTTT. Translating it yields CASSVPREAGTDTQYF. The variable domain in full, with the rest retrieved from reference TRBV5-1 and TRBJ2-3, is KAGVTQTPRYLIKTRGQQVTLSCSPISGHRSVSWYQQTPGQGLQFLFEYFSETQRNKGNFPGRFSGRQFSNSRSEMNVSTLELGDSALYLCASSVPREAGTDTQYFGPGTRLTVL.

The chain joins TRBV14 to TRBJ1-4; possibly TRBD1 for D (6 bases). The V and J ends lost 1 base and 7 bases respectively, with 16 bases between them. This CDR3 spans 16 amino acids. Per germline, CDR1 SGHDN and CDR2 FVKESK. The CDR3 nucleotides are TGTGCCAGCAGCCAAGGGGGGGCCGCGAGGAGTGAAAAACTGTTTTTT. This gives the protein CASSQGGAARSEKLFF.

The chain couples TRBV6-6 to TRBJ1-1, with a tentative D call TRBD1 (5 bases). The CDR3 length is 16 residues. Per the germline V gene, CDR1 is MNHNY and CDR2 is SVGAGI (reference sequence). V shed 0 bases and J shed 1 base, with 12 bases lying between them. The CDR3 protein is CASSYSRGGANTEAFF. The CDR3 coding sequence is TGTGCCAGCAGTTACTCGAGGGGCGGAGCGAACACTGAAGCTTTCTTT.

This clone is a singleton in its sample. The chain links TRBV18 to TRBJ1-2, with a weak D call TRBD1 (6 bases). Per germline, CDR1 KGHSH and CDR2 LQKENI. V dropped 11 bases and J dropped 0 bases, with 16 bases sitting between them. CDR3 length equals 14 residues. For the CDR3, the DNA is TGTGCCGGGGGGGCCGAGACGACTAACTATGGCTACACCTTC. It is translated as CAGGAETTNYGYTF.

The V and J genes are TRBV29-1 and TRBJ2-1; D possibly corresponds to TRBD2 (6 bases). This CDR3 comprises 12 residues. V gave up 3 bases and J gave up 6 bases, with 9 bases separating them. CDR1 and CDR2 (germline): SQVTM, ANQGSEA. CDR3 coding DNA: TGCAGCGTTGACACGGGAGCCAATGAGCAGTTCTTC. This gives the protein CSVDTGANEQFF.

The J gene is TRBJ2-2, the V gene TRBV9; 7 bases match TRBD1. Germline CDR1 is SGDLS and CDR2 is YYNGEE. V lost 3 bases to trimming and J lost 3 bases; unmatched junction nucleotides: 8. This CDR3 spans 16 amino acids. CDR3: CASSARQGLDTGELFF. The CDR3 coding sequence is TGTGCCAGCAGCGCCCGACAGGGTCTCGACACCGGGGAGCTGTTTTTT.

This rearrangement joins TRBV9 to TRBJ2-4; tentative D call: TRBD1 (5 bases). CDR3 length: 13 residues. Germline V lookup: CDR1 SGDLS, CDR2 YYNGEE. V lost 0 bases and J lost 9, with 10 bases in between. This CDR3 reads CASSVESRGIQYF. The DNA of the CDR3 is TGTGCCAGCAGCGTAGAGTCAAGGGGCATTCAGTACTTC. The full variable domain, completed using reference TRBV9 and TRBJ2-4, is DSGVTQTPKHLITATGQRVTLRCSPRSGDLSVYWYQQSLDQGLQFLIQYYNGEERAKGNILERFSAQQFPDLHSELNLSSLELGDSALYFCASSVESRGIQYFGAGTRLSVL.

This clone appeared once. The CDR3 DNA sequence: TGTGCCAGCAGCCAAATGGTCACGGGAGCGAACACCGGGGAGCTGTTTTTT. Encoded protein: CASSQMVTGANTGELFF. The gene calls are TRBV5-4 and TRBJ2-2; D is possibly TRBD2 (6 bases). With 4 bases removed from V and 0 bases from J, the gap between germline ends came to 16 bases. The CDR3 sequence is 17 residues long. CDR1 is SGHNT, CDR2 YYREEE, per germline (reference sequence). The whole variable domain, filled in from reference TRBV5-4 and TRBJ2-2, reads ETGVTQSPTHLIKTRGQQVTLRCSSQSGHNTVSWYQQALGQGPQFIFQYYREEENGRGNFPPRFSGLQFPNYSSELNVNALELDDSALYLCASSQMVTGANTGELFFGEGSRLTVL.

The chain couples TRBV19 to TRBJ1-2, with D unresolved. Trimming removed 7 bases from V and 8 bases from J, with 23 bases in between. CDR3 length: 15 residues. Germline assignment: CDR1 LNHDA and CDR2 SQIVND (reference sequence). The CDR3 here is CASIHRTVHLDGYTF. In nucleotides, the CDR3 is TGTGCCAGTATTCATAGGACCGTGCATCTAGACGGCTACACCTTC.

The chain recombines TRBV11-2 with TRBJ2-3, with unresolved D. The CDR3 covers 15 residues. Looked up from germline, CDR1 is SGHAT and CDR2 is FQNNGV. The V and J ends lost 1 base and 7 bases respectively, with 15 bases between them. The CDR3 reads CASSLVGRFTNTQYF. In DNA form, the CDR3 reads TGTGCCAGCAGCTTAGTGGGCAGGTTCACGAATACGCAGTATTTT.

The chain recombines TRBV7-3 with TRBJ2-1; 7 bases fit TRBD2. Germline V CDR1 and CDR2: SGHTA, FQGTGA. V lost 4 bases, J lost 15 bases, and 9 bases stayed unmatched. The CDR3 extends over 12 amino acids. CDR3 region: CASSSKGGRWFF. The CDR3 DNA is TGTGCCAGCAGCTCGAAGGGCGGGAGATGGTTCTTC. Looking up the rest from reference TRBV7-3 and TRBJ2-1 gives the full variable domain: GAGVSQTPSNKVTEKGKYVELRCDPISGHTALYWYRQSLGQGPEFLIYFQGTGAADDSGLPNDRFFAVRPEGSVSTLKIQRTERGDSAVYLCASSSKGGRWFFGPGTRLTVL.

The V and J genes are TRBV30 and TRBJ2-7; 14 bases are shared with TRBD2. CDR1 GTSNPN and CDR2 SVGIG come from the germline V gene (reference sequence). The CDR3 extends over 15 amino acids. V lost 4 bases, J lost 5 bases, and 7 bases stayed unmatched. The CDR3: CAWTAAGLAGDEQYF. The CDR3 DNA reads as TGTGCCTGGACGGCGGCGGGACTAGCGGGAGACGAGCAGTACTTC.

The chain is built from TRBV7-2 and TRBJ2-1; no clear D gene. Germline V CDR1 and CDR2: SGHTA, FQGNSA. Trimming stripped 3 bases from V and 8 bases from J, with 14 bases between. The CDR3 runs 14 residues. The CDR3 DNA is TGTGCCAGCAGCTTCCCCGTTGCAACGGATGAGCAGTTCTTC. Residues: CASSFPVATDEQFF.